This T cell receptor (beta chain) was sequenced during a study of shared clonotypes between healthy human individuals. Findings and limits, study-wide: How much donors shared clonotypes was expected to be affected by sequencing depth.

Genomic DNA from unsorted samples was obtained from 80 million to 100 million PBMCs (per sample). A deep-level run was used for the assay. Unsorted PBMC DNA was sequenced on ten immunoSEQ deep assay plates. Produced via immunoSEQ multiplex PCR; TCRdb's table is partial and in-frame only. This table holds about 470,000 clones, 70% to 80% found once. This CDR3 spans 14 amino acids. CDR1 is MNHEY and CDR2 is SMNVEV in the germline V gene (reference sequence). Trimming shortened V by 6 bases and J by 9 bases, and 19 bases separated the two germline ends. Regarding this clone: Its target is not known.

The sequence was collected from a woman in her 40s in good health. Some clones in this sample may be carry-over from other donors' samples. V is TRBV27 and J is TRBJ2-3, with D possibly matching TRBD2 (6 bases). What was sequenced was PBMCs. Written as DNA, the CDR3 is TGTGCCAGCAGCCCCGGGACTCAAACATTGACGCAGTATTTT. It translates to CASSPGTQTLTQYF.